A single sample gave rise to the 10 T cell receptor beta chains below, sequenced in a study of tumor-infiltrating lymphocytes in localized non-small cell lung cancer. The method was immunoSEQ multiplex PCR; TCRdb's version includes in-frame clones alone and lacks a portion of them. The top ten clones hold 7.5% to 10% of a sample with 7,000 or so clones, around 77% of them seen once. Specimen: lung tumor tissue. The receptors here all came from a human donor with non-small cell lung cancer.

This chain links TRBV11-2 with TRBJ1-2; D is uncertain. CDR3 length: 14 residues. The germline V gene encodes CDR1 SGHAT and CDR2 FQNNGV. V lost 1 base to trimming and J lost 8 bases, with 14 bases between them. CDR3 loop: CASSLAPTLLGYTF. The CDR3 bases are TGTGCCAGCAGCTTAGCACCGACGCTACTGGGCTACACCTTC.

This sequence joins TRBV14 and TRBJ1-4; 8 bases match TRBD1. J gave up 7 bases and V 1 base, and 5 bases lay outside the gene matches. This CDR3 has 15 residues. Per germline, CDR1 SGHDN and CDR2 FVKESK. The chain's CDR3 is CASSQVRTGSEKLFF. The CDR3 DNA reads TGTGCCAGCAGCCAAGTAAGGACAGGGAGTGAAAAACTGTTTTTT.

The genes are TRBV9 and TRBJ2-1; D is tentatively TRBD1 or TRBD2 (6 bases each). This CDR3 contains 15 residues. CDR1 is SGDLS, CDR2 YYNGEE, per germline. Trimming removed 0 bases from V and 9 bases from J, with 16 bases in between. The CDR3 coding sequence is TGTGCCAGCAGCGTAGGGCTAGAGGGGGGCGGTGAGCAGTTCTTC. Translated: CASSVGLEGGGEQFF.

This chain connects TRBV7-2 to TRBJ2-7, with 11 bases aligning to TRBD2. The J segment lost 2 bases and the V segment lost 5 bases, leaving 8 bases of the junction unmatched. Germline CDR1 SGHTA, CDR2 FQGNSA. CDR3 length: 16 amino acids. CDR3 sequence: CASSPPSSGRPYEQYF. In nucleotides, the CDR3 is TGTGCCAGCAGCCCACCGTCTAGCGGGAGGCCCTACGAGCAGTACTTC.

J is TRBJ2-7 and V is TRBV29-1; no firm D call. This CDR3 is 11 amino acids long. V dropped 8 bases and J dropped 4 bases, with 12 bases sitting between them. The germline gives CDR1 SQVTM, CDR2 ANQGSEA. CDR3 bases: TGCAGCTCCAACGTTGGTTACGAGCAGTACTTC. This encodes CSSNVGYEQYF.

V usage is TRBV10-2 and J usage is TRBJ2-1; D possibly corresponds to TRBD2 (5 bases). Germline loops: CDR1 WSHSY, CDR2 SAAADI. The CDR3 loop spans 13 amino acids. The V end lost 3 bases, the J end lost 9 bases, and 12 bases lay between the germline ends. The CDR3 reads CASSDSRAGEQFF. The CDR3 nucleotides are TGCGCCAGCAGTGATTCTAGGGCGGGTGAGCAGTTCTTC.

The chain links TRBV6-1 to TRBJ1-5; D is ambiguous. Trimming pared 7 bases from V and 3 bases from J, leaving 10 bases between. There are 13 residues in the CDR3. CDR1 and CDR2 (germline): MNHNS, SASEGT. The CDR3 nucleotides are TGTGCCAGCACCCTCGACTCCAATCAGCCCCAGCATTTT. Its translation: CASTLDSNQPQHF.

The chain uses TRBV9 and TRBJ1-2; D not resolved. The germline CDR1 and CDR2 sequences are SGDLS and YYNGEE. There are 14 residues in the CDR3. The V and J ends lost 0 bases and 8 bases respectively, with 14 bases between them. As DNA, the CDR3 is TGTGCCAGCAGCGTAGCCACGACCAATGGGGGCTACACCTTC. Amino acid sequence: CASSVATTNGGYTF.

V and J are TRBV30 and TRBJ1-2; D is possibly TRBD1 (5 bases). Between the trimmed V and J ends, which lost 7 bases and 2 bases, there was a span of 14 bases. The CDR3 contains 13 residues. From germline, CDR1 is GTSNPN and CDR2 SVGIG (reference sequence). The DNA for the CDR3 is TGTGCCTCGCGTGACAGTAGAAACTATGGCTACACCTTC. It is translated as CASRDSRNYGYTF.

As for this clone: This same CDR3 is encoded by further DNA sequences in the sample. The rearrangement uses TRBV5-6 and TRBJ2-2; 9 nucleotides line up with TRBD2. J gave up 2 bases and V 4 bases, and 6 bases lay outside the gene matches. CDR1 SGHDT and CDR2 YYEEEE come from the germline V gene. The CDR3 is 16 residues long. The chain's CDR3 is CASSPLTSGNTGELFF. In nucleotides, the CDR3 is TGTGCCAGCAGCCCTCTGACTAGCGGAAACACCGGGGAGCTGTTTTTT.